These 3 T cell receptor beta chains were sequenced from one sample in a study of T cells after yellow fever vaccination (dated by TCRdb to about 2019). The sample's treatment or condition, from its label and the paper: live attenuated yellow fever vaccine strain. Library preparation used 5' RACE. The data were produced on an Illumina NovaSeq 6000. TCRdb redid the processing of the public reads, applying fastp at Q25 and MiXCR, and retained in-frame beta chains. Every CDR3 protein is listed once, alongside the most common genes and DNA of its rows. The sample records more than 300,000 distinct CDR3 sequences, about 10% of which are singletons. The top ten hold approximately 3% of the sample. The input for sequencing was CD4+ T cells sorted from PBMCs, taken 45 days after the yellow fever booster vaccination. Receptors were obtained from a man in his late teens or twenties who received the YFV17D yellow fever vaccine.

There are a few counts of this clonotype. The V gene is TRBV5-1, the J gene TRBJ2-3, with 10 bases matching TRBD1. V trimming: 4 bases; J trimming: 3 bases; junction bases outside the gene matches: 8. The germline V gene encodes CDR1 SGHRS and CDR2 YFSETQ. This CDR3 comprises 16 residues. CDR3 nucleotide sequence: TGCGCCAGCAGCGGTACGACAGGGGGCGCAACAGATACGCAGTATTTT. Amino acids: CASSGTTGGATDTQYF.

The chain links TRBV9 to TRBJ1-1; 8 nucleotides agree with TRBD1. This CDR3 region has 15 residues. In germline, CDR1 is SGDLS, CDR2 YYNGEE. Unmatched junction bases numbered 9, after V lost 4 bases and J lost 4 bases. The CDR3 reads CASSSAGGQGTEAFF. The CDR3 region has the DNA TGTGCCAGCAGCTCAGCAGGGGGCCAGGGCACTGAAGCTTTCTTT.

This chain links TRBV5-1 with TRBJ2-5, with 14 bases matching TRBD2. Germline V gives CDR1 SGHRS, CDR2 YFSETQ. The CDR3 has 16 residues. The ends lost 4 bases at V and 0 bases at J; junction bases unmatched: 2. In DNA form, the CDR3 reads TGCGCCAGCAGCCCGACTAGCGGGGGGGACCAAGAGACCCAGTACTTC. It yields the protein CASSPTSGGDQETQYF.